Presented here are 27 T cell receptor beta chains from one specimen sequenced in a study of technical replicates of blood from several donors. The table came from immunoSEQ multiplex PCR; TCRdb's copy has only in-frame clones and leaves some out. This sample has tens of thousands of clones, with about 92% found just once. Material for sequencing was T cells isolated from PBMCs. The receptors were sampled from a human donor in good health.

The chain links TRBV7-9 to TRBJ2-7; 8 bases map to TRBD1. V dropped 7 bases and J dropped 2; count of bases not matched to a gene: 7. The CDR3 totals 14 residues. Germline V gives CDR1 SEHNR, CDR2 FQNEAQ (reference sequence). As DNA, the CDR3 is TGTGCCAGCATTCCGGACAGGGAGCCCTACGAGCAGTACTTC. It yields the protein CASIPDREPYEQYF.

J is TRBJ2-7 and V is TRBV28, with 8 bases aligning to TRBD1. The CDR3 is 14 amino acids. After removal of 7 bases from V and 0 bases from J, the junction contained 5 bases not matched to a gene. Germline loops: CDR1 MDHEN, CDR2 SYDVKM. Here the CDR3 reads CASTRTGSSYEQYF. Written as DNA, the CDR3 is TGTGCCAGCACCCGGACAGGGAGCTCCTACGAGCAGTACTTC.

The genes are TRBV2 and TRBJ1-3; D possibly corresponds to TRBD1 (5 bases). CDR1 is SNHLY, CDR2 FYNNEI, per germline. The CDR3 contains 18 residues. Trimming removed 0 bases at V and 0 bases at J, with 15 bases between. CDR3 DNA sequence: TGTGCCAGCAGTGAAGCGCTGACCCCAGGGAACTCTGGAAACACCATATATTTT. Protein sequence: CASSEALTPGNSGNTIYF.

V and J are TRBV29-1 and TRBJ1-1, with 7 bases that match TRBD1. The CDR3 runs 16 residues. Germline V gene lookup returns CDR1 SQVTM and CDR2 ANQGSEA. Trimming took 1 base from V and 3 from J; bases not matched to a gene: 11. CDR3 DNA: TGCAGCGTTGAAGGAGGAATAGGGGGCGTGGACACTGAAGCTTTCTTT. Translation: CSVEGGIGGVDTEAFF.

The sample holds one count of this clone. The chain links TRBV29-1 to TRBJ1-1; 8 bases are a match to TRBD1. The V and J ends lost 7 bases and 5 bases, in that order; junction bases with no gene match: 6. The CDR3 has 12 amino acids. The V gene's germline CDR1 is SQVTM and CDR2 ANQGSEA. CDR3: CSGGTGGTEAFF. As DNA, the CDR3 is TGCAGCGGAGGCACAGGGGGAACTGAAGCTTTCTTT.

The chain links TRBV27 to TRBJ1-2; 7 positions agree with TRBD1. The J segment lost 8 bases and the V segment lost 3 bases, leaving 12 bases of the junction unmatched. Germline V gene lookup returns CDR1 MNHEY and CDR2 SMNVEV (reference sequence). This CDR3 comprises 15 residues. Written as DNA, the CDR3 is TGTGCCAGCAGTTTTATCTCGGGGACAGCTTGGGGCTACACCTTC. Encoded protein: CASSFISGTAWGYTF.

This clone was counted a few times. The gene calls are TRBV7-8 and TRBJ1-2; the D gene is possibly TRBD1 (5 bases). The CDR3 contains 16 residues. Trimming pared 5 bases from V and 3 bases from J, leaving 19 bases between. From germline, CDR1 is SGHVS and CDR2 FQNEAQ. The CDR3 coding sequence is TGTGCCAGCAGCCTCCTGGGGGGGGAGTCCGACTATGGCTACACCTTC. This encodes CASSLLGGESDYGYTF. Complete variable domain (other parts from reference TRBV7-8 and TRBJ1-2): GAGVSQSPRYKVAKRGQDVALRCDPISGHVSLFWYQQALGQGPEFLTYFQNEAQLDKSGLPSDRFFAERPEGSVSTLKIQRTQQEDSAVYLCASSLLGGESDYGYTFGSGTRLTVV.

V gene TRBV19 combines with J gene TRBJ1-5; a possible D gene is TRBD1 (5 bases). Trimming took off 3 bases at V and 7 bases at J, with 10 bases between the two ends. The CDR3 consists of 13 residues. CDR1 and CDR2 from the germline V gene are LNHDA and SQIVND (reference sequence). CDR3: CASSMWAGQPQHF. CDR3 in DNA: TGTGCCAGTAGTATGTGGGCAGGGCAGCCCCAGCATTTT.

The chain combines TRBV29-1 with TRBJ1-3; a weak D match, TRBD1 (6 bases). Germline lookup yields CDR1 SQVTM and CDR2 ANQGSEA. Trimming cost V 6 bases and J 0 bases, with 24 bases left between them. The CDR3 has 18 amino acids. CDR3 coding DNA: TGCAGCGTAGCTCCGACCGTGGGGGCCATAGGCTCTGGAAACACCATATATTTT. The encoded protein is CSVAPTVGAIGSGNTIYF.

The chain carries TRBV5-5 and TRBJ2-4, with TRBD1 identical over 7 bases. Germline V gives CDR1 SGHKS, CDR2 YYEKEE (reference sequence). This CDR3 has 16 amino acids. Germline trimming cut 4 bases from V and 1 base from J; bases unmatched to any gene: 8. CDR3 bases: TGTGCCAGCAGCCAAGACAGGGTTGGGGCCAAAAACATTCAGTACTTC. Translated: CASSQDRVGAKNIQYF. Based on the CDR3 plus reference TRBV5-5 and TRBJ2-4, the full variable domain is DAGVTQSPTHLIKTRGQQVTLRCSPISGHKSVSWYQQVLGQGPQFIFQYYEKEERGRGNFPDRFSARQFPNYSSELNVNALLLGDSALYLCASSQDRVGAKNIQYFGAGTRLSVL.

Turning to this clone: The same CDR3 is also encoded by other DNA sequences in this sample. V usage is TRBV30 and J usage is TRBJ1-1; a possible D gene is TRBD1 (6 bases). CDR1 GTSNPN and CDR2 SVGIG come from the germline V gene (reference sequence). This CDR3 comprises 13 residues. V shed 4 bases and J shed 8 bases, with 17 bases lying between them. The DNA of the CDR3 is TGTGCCTGGATAGGGGGAAACCCGGCCGAAGCTTTCTTT. It is translated as CAWIGGNPAEAFF.

This rearrangement joins TRBV11-3 to TRBJ1-5; no clear D. Germline loops: CDR1 SGHNT, CDR2 YENEEA. V dropped 5 bases and J dropped 6 bases, with 11 bases sitting between them. The CDR3 is 13 amino acids. The CDR3: CASSPSEGQPQHF. The DNA of the CDR3 is TGTGCCAGCAGCCCCTCTGAGGGTCAGCCCCAGCATTTT. Full variable domain (rest looked up from reference TRBV11-3 and TRBJ1-5): EAGVVQSPRYKIIEKKQPVAFWCNPISGHNTLYWYLQNLGQGPELLIRYENEEAVDDSQLPKDRFSAERLKGVDSTLKIQPAELGDSAVYLCASSPSEGQPQHFGDGTRLSIL.

CDR3 DNA: TGTGCCAGCAGCGACAGGGTGGTGACTGAAGCTTTCTTT. It is translated as CASSDRVVTEAFF. The chain joins TRBV6-1 to TRBJ1-1, with 7 bases fitting TRBD1. The CDR3 is 13 amino acids. CDR1 is MNHNS and CDR2 is SASEGT in the germline V gene. V lost 6 bases to trimming and J lost 5 bases; unmatched junction nucleotides: 6.

The chain uses TRBV29-1 and TRBJ1-2, with a weak D call TRBD1 (6 bases). This CDR3 is 15 amino acids long. In germline, CDR1 is SQVTM, CDR2 ANQGSEA. V lost 3 bases and J lost 7, with 21 bases in between. CDR3 loop: CSVERGLGGYSGYTF. The CDR3 DNA reads TGCAGCGTTGAGAGGGGTTTAGGGGGATACTCTGGCTACACCTTC.

The chain couples TRBV30 to TRBJ2-7; 7 positions agree with TRBD1. Trimming removed 1 base from V and 0 bases from J; junction bases left unmatched: 3. The CDR3 has 14 amino acids. Germline V gene sequence: CDR1 GTSNPN, CDR2 SVGIG (reference sequence). CDR3 protein: CAWSADRSSYEQYF. CDR3 bases: TGTGCCTGGAGTGCGGACAGGAGCTCCTACGAGCAGTACTTC.

The chain couples TRBV27 to TRBJ2-2, with a weak D call TRBD2 (5 bases). CDR1 and CDR2 (germline): MNHEY, SMNVEV (reference sequence). This CDR3 contains 16 residues. The germline V and J ends were trimmed by 6 bases and 6 bases, with 20 bases remaining between them. CDR3 bases: TGTGCCAGCAGCGATTCTTCGTGGGAGTTGGCCGGGGAGCTGTTTTTT. This sequence encodes CASSDSSWELAGELFF.

The chain has TRBV7-2 and TRBJ1-1, with D maybe TRBD1 (6 bases). CDR3 length equals 14 residues. Trimming pared 2 bases from V and 6 bases from J, leaving 13 bases between. The germline gives CDR1 SGHTA, CDR2 FQGNSA. DNA for the CDR3: TGTGCCAGCAGCTTAAACAGGGTATTGGCTGAAGCTTTCTTT. Amino acid sequence: CASSLNRVLAEAFF.

V and J are TRBV7-2 and TRBJ2-3, with 7 bases matching TRBD2. This CDR3 is 13 amino acids long. Losses at the gene ends were 1 base for V and 10 bases for J; bases not matched to a gene: 5. Germline-derived CDR1 and CDR2 are SGHTA and FQGNSA. As DNA, the CDR3 is TGTGCCAGCAGCTTAGGCGGGAGCACGGCGCAGTATTTT. This sequence encodes CASSLGGSTAQYF.

The rearrangement uses TRBV29-1 and TRBJ1-2; 10 bases map to TRBD1. The CDR3 sequence is 16 residues long. V shed 5 bases and J 0 bases; nucleotides not matched to a gene: 9. Germline CDR1 reads SQVTM; CDR2 reads ANQGSEA. This CDR3 reads CSVIGQGELPNYGYTF. The CDR3 DNA reads TGCAGCGTTATAGGACAGGGGGAGCTACCTAACTATGGCTACACCTTC.

This chain connects TRBV10-2 to TRBJ1-5; possible D gene TRBD1, 5 bases. V shed 4 bases and J shed 0 bases, with 10 bases lying between them. The germline V gene encodes CDR1 WSHSY and CDR2 SAAADI. The CDR3 is 15 residues long. CDR3 DNA sequence: TGCGCCAGCAGTGTCCAGGGCCCTAGCAATCAGCCCCAGCATTTT. Protein sequence: CASSVQGPSNQPQHF.

V usage is TRBV5-6 and J usage is TRBJ2-7; 7 bases map to TRBD2. J was trimmed by 8 bases and V by 2 bases; bases with no gene match: 4. The CDR3 contains 12 residues. CDR1 and CDR2 from the germline V gene are SGHDT and YYEEEE. CDR3 DNA: TGTGCCAGCAGCTTTTCCAGCGGGAAGCAGTACTTC. Translation gives CASSFSSGKQYF.

The chain recombines TRBV30 with TRBJ2-7, with 7 bases aligning to TRBD2. The CDR3 length is 14 residues. V lost 2 bases to trimming and J lost 5 bases; unmatched junction nucleotides: 9. Germline assignment: CDR1 GTSNPN and CDR2 SVGIG (reference sequence). CDR3 coding DNA: TGTGCCTGGAGTTGGGGAGGGAGATTCGACGAGCAGTACTTC. Its protein is CAWSWGGRFDEQYF.

The chain links TRBV6-1 to TRBJ1-4; D remains ambiguous. The CDR3 totals 11 residues. Trimming pared 6 bases from V and 8 bases from J, leaving 7 bases between. Germline V gene data show CDR1 as MNHNS and CDR2 as SASEGT. Here the CDR3 reads CASRSREKLFF. Here the CDR3 DNA reads TGTGCCAGCAGGAGTCGCGAAAAACTGTTTTTT.

The V call is TRBV28, the J call TRBJ2-1; 9 bases map to TRBD2. The V and J ends lost 5 bases and 7 bases, in that order; junction bases with no gene match: 18. Germline V lookup: CDR1 MDHEN, CDR2 SYDVKM. The CDR3 has 18 residues. CDR3 sequence (DNA): TGTGCCAGCAGTCCGGCCTTAGGGCTAGCGGGAAATAGTAATGAGCAGTTCTTC. Translated: CASSPALGLAGNSNEQFF.

The chain carries TRBV27 and TRBJ1-1; 7 bases are shared with TRBD1. The CDR3 has 14 residues. Per the germline V gene, CDR1 is MNHEY and CDR2 is SMNVEV (reference sequence). V dropped 2 bases and J dropped 5; count of bases not matched to a gene: 5. The CDR3 sequence is CASSLGQAGTEAFF. CDR3 coding DNA: TGTGCCAGCAGTTTAGGACAGGCAGGAACTGAAGCTTTCTTT.

The V gene is TRBV19, the J gene TRBJ1-5, with D possibly being TRBD1 (5 bases). Germline V CDR1 and CDR2: LNHDA, SQIVND (reference sequence). CDR3 size: 14 residues. Trimming stripped 5 bases from V and 6 bases from J, with 14 bases between. In DNA, the CDR3 is TGTGCCAGTAGTTATTCCAGGGTTTCTCAGCCCCAGCATTTT. Translating gives CASSYSRVSQPQHF.

The chain is built from TRBV28 and TRBJ2-7; 7 bases are a match to TRBD1. Per germline, CDR1 MDHEN and CDR2 SYDVKM. CDR3 length equals 14 residues. J lost 3 bases, V lost 3 bases, and 5 bases had no gene match. The CDR3 sequence: CASSLTGSSYEQYF. CDR3 sequence (DNA): TGTGCCAGCAGTTTGACAGGGTCTAGCTACGAGCAGTACTTC.